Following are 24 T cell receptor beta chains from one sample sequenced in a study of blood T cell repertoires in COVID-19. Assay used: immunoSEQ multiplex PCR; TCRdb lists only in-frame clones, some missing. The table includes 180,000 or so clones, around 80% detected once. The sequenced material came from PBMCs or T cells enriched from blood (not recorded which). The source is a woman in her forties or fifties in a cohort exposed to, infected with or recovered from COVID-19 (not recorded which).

This chain's CDR3 is CASSLEGGGSPLHF. The CDR3 nucleotides read TGTGCCAGCAGCTTAGAAGGGGGCGGTTCACCCCTCCACTTT. V usage is TRBV11-2 and J usage is TRBJ1-6; TRBD1 agrees at 7 bases. Losses at the gene ends were 0 bases for V and 9 bases for J; bases not matched to a gene: 2. From germline, CDR1 is SGHAT and CDR2 FQNNGV. CDR3 length: 14 residues.

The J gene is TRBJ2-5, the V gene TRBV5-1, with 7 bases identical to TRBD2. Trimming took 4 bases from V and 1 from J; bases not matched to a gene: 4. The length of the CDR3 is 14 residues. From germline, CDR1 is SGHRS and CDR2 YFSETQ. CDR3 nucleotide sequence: TGCGCCAGCAGCCCCGGGACTATCCAAGAGACCCAGTACTTC. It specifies CASSPGTIQETQYF.

CDR3 sequence reads: CASSPGPGSYNEQFF. The CDR3 nucleotides are TGCGCCAGCAGCCCTGGTCCGGGCTCCTACAATGAGCAGTTCTTC. The V gene is TRBV4-1, the J gene TRBJ2-1; D not resolved. CDR3 size: 15 residues. With 4 bases removed from V and 0 bases from J, the gap between germline ends came to 10 bases. Germline CDR1 reads MGHRA; CDR2 reads YSYEKL.

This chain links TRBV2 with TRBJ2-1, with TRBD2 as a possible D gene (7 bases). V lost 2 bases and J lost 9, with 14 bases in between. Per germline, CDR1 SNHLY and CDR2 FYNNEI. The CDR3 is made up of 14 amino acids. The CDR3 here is CASSELGGASEQFF. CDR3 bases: TGTGCCAGCAGTGAACTAGGGGGGGCTAGTGAGCAGTTCTTC. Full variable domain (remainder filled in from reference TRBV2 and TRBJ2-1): EPEVTQTPSHQVTQMGQEVILRCVPISNHLYFYWYRQILGQKVEFLVSFYNNEISEKSEIFDDQFSVERPDGSNFTLKIRSTKLEDSAMYFCASSELGGASEQFFGPGTRLTVL.

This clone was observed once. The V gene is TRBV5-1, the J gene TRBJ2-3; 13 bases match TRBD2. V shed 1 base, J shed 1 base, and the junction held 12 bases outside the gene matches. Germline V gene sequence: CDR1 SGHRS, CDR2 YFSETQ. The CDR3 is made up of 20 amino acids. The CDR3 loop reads CASSLLGLAGAPGGTDTQYF. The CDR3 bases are TGCGCCAGCAGCTTGCTCGGACTAGCGGGGGCCCCAGGTGGCACAGATACGCAGTATTTT.

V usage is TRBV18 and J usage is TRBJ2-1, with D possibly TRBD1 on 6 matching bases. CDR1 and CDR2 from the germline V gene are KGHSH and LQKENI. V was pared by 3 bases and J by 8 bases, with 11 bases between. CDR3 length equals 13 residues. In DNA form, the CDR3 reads TGTGCCAGCTCACCGCACAGGGACGATGAGCAGTTCTTC. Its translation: CASSPHRDDEQFF.

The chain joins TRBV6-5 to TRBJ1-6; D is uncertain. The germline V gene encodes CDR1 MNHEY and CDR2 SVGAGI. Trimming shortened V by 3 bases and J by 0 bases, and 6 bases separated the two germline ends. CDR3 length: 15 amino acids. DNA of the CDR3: TGTGCCAGCAGTTATTCTAGCTCCTATAATTCACCCCTCCACTTT. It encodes CASSYSSSYNSPLHF.

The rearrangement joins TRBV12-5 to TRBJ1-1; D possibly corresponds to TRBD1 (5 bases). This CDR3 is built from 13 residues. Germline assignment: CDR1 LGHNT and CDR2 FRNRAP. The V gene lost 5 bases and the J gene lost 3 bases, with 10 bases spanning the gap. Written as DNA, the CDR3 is TGTGCTAGTGGTCGCGACAGATACACTGAAGCTTTCTTT. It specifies CASGRDRYTEAFF.

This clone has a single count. CDR3 in amino acids: CASSFLKGQGVTNQPQHF. CDR3 coding DNA: TGTGCCAGCAGTTTTTTAAAGGGACAGGGGGTGACCAATCAGCCCCAGCATTTT. The chain recombines TRBV28 with TRBJ1-5; 11 bases align to TRBD1. The CDR3 runs to 18 residues. Germline CDR1 and CDR2: MDHEN and SYDVKM. J was trimmed by 3 bases and V by 3 bases; bases with no gene match: 10.

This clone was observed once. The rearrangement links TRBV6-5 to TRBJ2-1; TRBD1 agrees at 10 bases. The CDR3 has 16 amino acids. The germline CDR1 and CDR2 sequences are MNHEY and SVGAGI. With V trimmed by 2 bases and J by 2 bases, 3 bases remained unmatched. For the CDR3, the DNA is TGTGCCAGCAGTTACAGTGACAGGGGGCCCTACAATGAGCAGTTCTTC. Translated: CASSYSDRGPYNEQFF.

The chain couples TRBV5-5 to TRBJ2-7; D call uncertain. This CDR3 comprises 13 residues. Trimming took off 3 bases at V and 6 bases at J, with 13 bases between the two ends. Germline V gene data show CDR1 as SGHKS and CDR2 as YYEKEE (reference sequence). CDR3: CASSSGSTREQYF. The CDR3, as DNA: TGTGCCAGCAGCTCCGGGTCGACCCGCGAGCAGTACTTC.

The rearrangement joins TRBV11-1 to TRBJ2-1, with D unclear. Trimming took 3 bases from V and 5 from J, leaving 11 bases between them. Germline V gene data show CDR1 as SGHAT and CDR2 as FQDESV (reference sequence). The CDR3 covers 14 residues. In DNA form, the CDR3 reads TGTGCCAGCAGCTTTCGCGAGAAGAACAATGAGCAGTTCTTC. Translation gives CASSFREKNNEQFF. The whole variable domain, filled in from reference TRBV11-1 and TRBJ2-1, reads EAEVAQSPRYKITEKSQAVAFWCDPISGHATLYWYRQILGQGPELLVQFQDESVVDDSQLPKDRFSAERLKGVDSTLKIQPAELGDSAMYLCASSFREKNNEQFFGPGTRLTVL.

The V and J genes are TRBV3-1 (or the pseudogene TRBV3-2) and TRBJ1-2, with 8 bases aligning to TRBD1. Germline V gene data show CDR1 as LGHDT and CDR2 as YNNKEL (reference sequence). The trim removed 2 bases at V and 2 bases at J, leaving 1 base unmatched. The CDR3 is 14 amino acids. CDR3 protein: CASSQRQGNYGYTF. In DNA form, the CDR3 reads TGTGCCAGCAGCCAACGACAGGGGAACTATGGCTACACCTTC.

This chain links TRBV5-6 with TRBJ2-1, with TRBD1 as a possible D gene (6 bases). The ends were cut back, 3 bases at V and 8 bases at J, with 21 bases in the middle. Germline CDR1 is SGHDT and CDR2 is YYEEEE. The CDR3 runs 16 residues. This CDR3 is CASSSTHRGTTDEQFF. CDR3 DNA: TGTGCCAGCAGCTCGACCCACCGAGGGACAACGGATGAGCAGTTCTTC.

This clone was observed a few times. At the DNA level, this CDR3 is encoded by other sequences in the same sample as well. Here the CDR3 reads CASSGIGQGAYEQYF. The CDR3 DNA follows: TGTGCCAGCAGCGGAATTGGACAGGGGGCTTACGAGCAGTACTTC. The chain recombines TRBV2 with TRBJ2-7; TRBD1 aligns across 11 bases. V lost 6 bases and J lost 4; bases outside the gene matches: 8. In germline, CDR1 is SNHLY, CDR2 FYNNEI. This CDR3 spans 15 amino acids.

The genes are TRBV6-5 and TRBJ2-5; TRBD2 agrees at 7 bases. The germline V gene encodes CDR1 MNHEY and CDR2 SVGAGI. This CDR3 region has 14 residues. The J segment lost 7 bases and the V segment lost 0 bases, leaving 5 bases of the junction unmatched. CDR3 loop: CASSYSPPGGTQYF. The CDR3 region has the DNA TGTGCCAGCAGTTACTCGCCTCCGGGGGGGACCCAGTACTTC.

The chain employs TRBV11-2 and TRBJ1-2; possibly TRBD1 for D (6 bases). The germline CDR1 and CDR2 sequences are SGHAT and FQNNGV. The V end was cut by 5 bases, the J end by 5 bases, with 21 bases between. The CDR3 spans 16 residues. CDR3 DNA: TGTGCCAGCAGCCGTAGGGACACGGGGTCCCCTTATGGCTACACCTTC. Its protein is CASSRRDTGSPYGYTF.

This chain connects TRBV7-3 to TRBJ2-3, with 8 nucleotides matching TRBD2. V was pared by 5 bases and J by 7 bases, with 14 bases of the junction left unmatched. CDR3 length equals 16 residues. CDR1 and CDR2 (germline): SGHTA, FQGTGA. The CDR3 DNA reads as TGTGCCAGCAGCCCCATCCCCCAAGCGGGGGTCAATACGCAGTATTTT. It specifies CASSPIPQAGVNTQYF.

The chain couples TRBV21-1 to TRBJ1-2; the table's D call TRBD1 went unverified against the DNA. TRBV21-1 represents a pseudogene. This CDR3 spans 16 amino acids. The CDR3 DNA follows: TGTGCCAGCAGCGTTACAGGGGGCGGGGCTAACTATGGCTACACCTTC. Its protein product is CASSVTGGGANYGYTF.

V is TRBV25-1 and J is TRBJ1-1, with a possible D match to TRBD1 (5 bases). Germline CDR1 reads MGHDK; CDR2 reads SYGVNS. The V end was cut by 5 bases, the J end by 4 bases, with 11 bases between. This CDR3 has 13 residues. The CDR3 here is CASSLGGTTEAFF. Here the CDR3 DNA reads TGTGCCAGCAGTTTGGGGGGGACCACTGAAGCTTTCTTT.

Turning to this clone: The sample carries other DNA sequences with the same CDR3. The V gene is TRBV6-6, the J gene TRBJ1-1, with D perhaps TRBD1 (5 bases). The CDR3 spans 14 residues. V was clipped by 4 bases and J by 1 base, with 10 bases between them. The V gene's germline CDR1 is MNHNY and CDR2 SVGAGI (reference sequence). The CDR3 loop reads CASSFTGGNTEAFF. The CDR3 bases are TGTGCCAGCAGTTTCACGGGGGGGAACACTGAAGCTTTCTTT.

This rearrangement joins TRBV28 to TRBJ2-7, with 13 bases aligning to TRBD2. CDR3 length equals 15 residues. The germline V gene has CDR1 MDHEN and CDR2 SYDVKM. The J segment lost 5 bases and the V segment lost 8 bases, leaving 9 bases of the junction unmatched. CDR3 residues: CASPPGTSGIDEQYF. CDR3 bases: TGTGCCAGCCCCCCCGGGACTAGCGGGATAGACGAGCAGTACTTC.

The CDR3 protein is CASSLVFEAFF. For the CDR3, the DNA is TGTGCCAGCAGTTTAGTCTTTGAAGCTTTCTTT. This chain joins TRBV12-3 or TRBV12-4 and TRBJ1-1, with D unresolved. CDR3 length: 11 amino acids. Trimming shortened V by 1 base and J by 7 bases, and 4 bases separated the two germline ends.

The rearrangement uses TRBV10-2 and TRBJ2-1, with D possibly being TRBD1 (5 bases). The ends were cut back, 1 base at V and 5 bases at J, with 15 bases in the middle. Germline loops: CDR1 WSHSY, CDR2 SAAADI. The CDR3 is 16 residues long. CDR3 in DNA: TGCGCCAGCAGTGAGTGGACAATTGGCACCGACAATGAGCAGTTCTTC. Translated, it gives CASSEWTIGTDNEQFF.